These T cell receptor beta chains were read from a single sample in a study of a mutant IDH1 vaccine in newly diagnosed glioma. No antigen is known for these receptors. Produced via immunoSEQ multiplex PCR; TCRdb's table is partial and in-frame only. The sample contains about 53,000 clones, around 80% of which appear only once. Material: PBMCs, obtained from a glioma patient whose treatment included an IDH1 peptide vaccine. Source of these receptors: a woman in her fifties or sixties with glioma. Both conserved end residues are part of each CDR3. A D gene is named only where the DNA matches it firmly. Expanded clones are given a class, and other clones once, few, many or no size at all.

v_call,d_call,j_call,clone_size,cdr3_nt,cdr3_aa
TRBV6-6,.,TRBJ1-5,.,TGTGCCAGCAGATTCAGGGGCCCCAATCAGCCCCAGCATTTT,CASRFRGPNQPQHF
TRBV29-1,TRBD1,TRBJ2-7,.,TGCAGCGTTGTAGGGGGCGCTGGCGAGCAGTACTTC,CSVVGGAGEQYF
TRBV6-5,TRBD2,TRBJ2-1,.,TGTGCCAGCAGTTACTCGAGCGGGGGGGCCAGTGAGCAGTTCTTC,CASSYSSGGASEQFF
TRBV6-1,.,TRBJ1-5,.,TGTGCCAGCAGAGACGGGACATCTAGCCAGCCCCAGCATTTT,CASRDGTSSQPQHF
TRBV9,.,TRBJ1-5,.,TGTGCCAGCAGCGTAGAGGGCGGGGGTCAGCCCCAGCATTTT,CASSVEGGGQPQHF
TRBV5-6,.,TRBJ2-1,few,TGTGCCAGCAGCTTGGAGTTATACAATGAGCAGTTCTTC,CASSLELYNEQFF
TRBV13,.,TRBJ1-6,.,TGTGCCAGCAGCTTAGAGAAAACAGGGACGGGCGCCAGAGGATCACCCCTCCACTTT,CASSLEKTGTGARGSPLHF
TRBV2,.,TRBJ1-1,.,TGTGCCAGCACCCCCGGACGGCTAGGGGCTTTCTTT,CASTPGRLGAFF
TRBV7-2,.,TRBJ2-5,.,TGTGCCAGCAGCTCGGCACAAGAGACCCAGTACTTC,CASSSAQETQYF
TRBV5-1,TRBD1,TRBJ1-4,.,TGCGCCAGCAGCGACCTACAGGGGTGGGATGAAAAACTGTTTTTT,CASSDLQGWDEKLFF
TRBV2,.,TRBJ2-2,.,TGTGCCAGCAGTCCCCCAGGGTACACCGGGGAGCTGTTTTTT,CASSPPGYTGELFF
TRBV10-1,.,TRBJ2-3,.,TGCGCCAGCAGTGAGTCTTCGGGGCCCCGCACAGATACGCAGTATTTT,CASSESSGPRTDTQYF
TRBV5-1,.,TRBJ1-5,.,TGCGCCAGCAGCTTGCACCCAGATAGCAATCAGCCCCAGCATTTT,CASSLHPDSNQPQHF
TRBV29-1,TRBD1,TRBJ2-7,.,TGCAGCGTTGGAGAGCAGGGGGCATGGGAGCAGTACTTC,CSVGEQGAWEQYF
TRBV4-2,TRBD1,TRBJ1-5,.,TGTGCCAGCAGCCACGGTTTCGGGACAGGGAGGCCCCAGCATTTT,CASSHGFGTGRPQHF
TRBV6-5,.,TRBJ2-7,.,TGTGCCAGCACCGATCGAAGGGGCTACGAGCAGTACTTC,CASTDRRGYEQYF
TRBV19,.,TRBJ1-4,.,TGTGCCAGTAGCCGAACAGCAACTAATGAAAAACTGTTTTTT,CASSRTATNEKLFF
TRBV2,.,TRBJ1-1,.,TGTGCCAGCAGTTGGGGAACAGAAGCTTTCTTT,CASSWGTEAFF
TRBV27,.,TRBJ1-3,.,TGTGCCAGCAGTCCGCAGGGTGGTGGAAACACCATATATTTT,CASSPQGGGNTIYF
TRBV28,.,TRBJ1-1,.,TGTGCCAGCAGAGGGGGGTGGACTGAAGCTTTCTTT,CASRGGWTEAFF
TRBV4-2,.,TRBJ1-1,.,TGTGCCAGCAGCCAAGATAGCAGGGGCCTAGAAGCTTTCTTT,CASSQDSRGLEAFF
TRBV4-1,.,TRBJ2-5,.,TGCGCCAGCAGCCAACACGGACTTTTGTACCAAGAGACCCAGTACTTC,CASSQHGLLYQETQYF
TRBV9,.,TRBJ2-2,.,TGTGCCAGCAGCCCCCGGACACAGCAAAACACCGGGGAGCTGTTTTTT,CASSPRTQQNTGELFF
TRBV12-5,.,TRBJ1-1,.,TGTGCTAGTGTTCGTTCCGGGAGCCGGGACACTGAAGCTTTCTTT,CASVRSGSRDTEAFF
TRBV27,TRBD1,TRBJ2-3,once,TGTGCCAGCTCCTTCATCTTGACGAGACAGGGGGCAGATACGCAGTATTTT,CASSFILTRQGADTQYF
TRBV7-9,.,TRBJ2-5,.,TGTGCCAGCAGCTCTTCCAAGGGGAAAGAGACCCAGTACTTC,CASSSSKGKETQYF
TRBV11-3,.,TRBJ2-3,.,TGTGCCAGCAGCTTAGGTGGTAGCCAATACACAGATACGCAGTATTTT,CASSLGGSQYTDTQYF
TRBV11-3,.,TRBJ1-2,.,TGTGCCAGCAGCTTTTCAGGGGATGGCTACACCTTC,CASSFSGDGYTF
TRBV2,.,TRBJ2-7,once,TGTGCCAGCAGTGGTAAGGGGAGCTCCTACGAGCAGTACTTC,CASSGKGSSYEQYF
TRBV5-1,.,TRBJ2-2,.,TGCGCCAGCAGCTTGGTTTTTATGTCCGAGAACACCGGGGAGCTGTTTTTT,CASSLVFMSENTGELFF
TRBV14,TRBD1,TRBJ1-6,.,TGTGCCAGCAAAGCAGGGGGCTGGAATTCACCCCTCCACTTT,CASKAGGWNSPLHF
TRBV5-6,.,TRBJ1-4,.,TGTGCCAGCAGCTTGAAAACCTCCGGTGAAAAACTGTTTTTT,CASSLKTSGEKLFF
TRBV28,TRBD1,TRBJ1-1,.,TGTGCCAGCAGTCCCTCAGGGACAGTTGAAGCTTTCTTT,CASSPSGTVEAFF
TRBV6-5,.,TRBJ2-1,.,TGTGCCAGCAGTACCTACAATGAGCAGTTCTTC,CASSTYNEQFF
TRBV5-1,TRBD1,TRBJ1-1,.,TGCGCCAGCAGCTCAACAGGGGGAATCACTGAAGCTTTCTTT,CASSSTGGITEAFF
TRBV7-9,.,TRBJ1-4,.,TGTGCCAGCAGCCAAACTCTCAATGAAAAACTGTTTTTT,CASSQTLNEKLFF
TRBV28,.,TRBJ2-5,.,TGTGCCAGCAGTGAAAGTGGGGGCAGTATCGAGACCCAGTACTTC,CASSESGGSIETQYF
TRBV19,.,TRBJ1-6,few,TGTGCCAGTAGTACAAGGGGGGATGGCGGCTATAATTCACCCCTCCACTTT,CASSTRGDGGYNSPLHF
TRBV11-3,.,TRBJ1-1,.,TGTGCCAGCAGCCAGCCCAAGAACACTGAAGCTTTCTTT,CASSQPKNTEAFF
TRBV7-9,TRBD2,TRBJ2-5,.,TGTGCCAGCAGCTTCTGGACTAGCGGACCTCAAGAGACCCAGTACTTC,CASSFWTSGPQETQYF
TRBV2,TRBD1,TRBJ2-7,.,TGTGCCACCCAGGGGGTCCGGAACGAGCAGTACTTC,CATQGVRNEQYF
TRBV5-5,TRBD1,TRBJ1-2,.,TGTGCCAGCAGCCTAGGGCCCATGACAGGGCTTTCTTCCTATGGCTACACCTTC,CASSLGPMTGLSSYGYTF
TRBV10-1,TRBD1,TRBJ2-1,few,TGCGCCAGCCGGGACAGGGGCGATGAGCAGTTCTTC,CASRDRGDEQFF
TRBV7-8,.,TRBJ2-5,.,TGTGCCAGCAGCCCGCAAGAGACCCAGTACTTC,CASSPQETQYF
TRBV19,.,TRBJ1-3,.,TGTGCCACCCGACTCCTGGAGGTTGGATCTGGAAACACCATATATTTT,CATRLLEVGSGNTIYF
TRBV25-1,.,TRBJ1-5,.,TGTGCCAGCATAAGTAATAGGGTTGTGGTTCAGCCCCAGCATTTT,CASISNRVVVQPQHF
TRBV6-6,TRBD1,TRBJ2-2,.,TGTGCCAGCAGCTACGAAGGGACAGTCAACACCGGGGAGCTGTTTTTT,CASSYEGTVNTGELFF
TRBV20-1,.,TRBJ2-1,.,TGCAGTGCTTCCCAAGGCGGGGGCCCCCTCTTC,CSASQGGGPLF
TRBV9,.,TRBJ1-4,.,TGTGCCAGCAGCGTAGGGAACGGTGGAGGTGAAAAACTGTTTTTT,CASSVGNGGGEKLFF
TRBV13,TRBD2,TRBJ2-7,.,TGTGCCAGCAGCTCCCGTTTAGCGGGGGCTAATTGGAACAACGAGCAGTACTTC,CASSSRLAGANWNNEQYF
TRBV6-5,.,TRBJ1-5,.,TGTGCCAGCAGGGGCAGAGATCCCGATCAGCCCCAGCATTTT,CASRGRDPDQPQHF
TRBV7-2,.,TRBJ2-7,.,TGTGCCAGCAGCTTACCAGGAATAAACGAGCAGTACTTC,CASSLPGINEQYF
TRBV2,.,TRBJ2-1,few,TGTGCCAGCAGTGATATCGATGAGCAGTTCTTC,CASSDIDEQFF